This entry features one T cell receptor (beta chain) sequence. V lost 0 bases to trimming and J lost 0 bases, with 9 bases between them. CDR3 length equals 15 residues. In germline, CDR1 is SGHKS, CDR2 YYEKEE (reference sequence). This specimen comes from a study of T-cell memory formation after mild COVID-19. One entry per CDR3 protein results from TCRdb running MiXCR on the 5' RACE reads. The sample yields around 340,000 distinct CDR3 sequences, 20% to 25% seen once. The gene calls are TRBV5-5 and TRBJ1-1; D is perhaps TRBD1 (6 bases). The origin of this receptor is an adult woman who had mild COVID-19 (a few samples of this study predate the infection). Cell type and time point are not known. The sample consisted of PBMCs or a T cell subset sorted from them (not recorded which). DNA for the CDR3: TGTGCCAGCAGCTTGGGTCACAGGGTGAACACTGAAGCTTTCTTT. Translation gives CASSLGHRVNTEAFF.